This T cell receptor beta chain derives from a study of breast tumors, draining lymph nodes, adjacent tissues. From the multiplex PCR reads, TCRdb called clonotypes with MiXCR, one entry per CDR3 protein. This repertoire shows 180,000 or so distinct CDR3 sequences, 30% to 40% found once; its top ten account for approximately 4.5%. CDR1 and CDR2 from the germline V gene are LNHDA and SQIVND (reference sequence). This CDR3 has 15 amino acids. Remarks on this clonotype: Compared with germline, one end of the junction differs, possibly owing to a read error.

Breast cancer patients provided tissue from their axillary draining lymph nodes. Material: axillary lymph node tissue. The receptor's source is a female donor with breast cancer. Some clones in this sample may be carry-over from other donors' samples. This rearrangement joins TRBV19 to TRBJ2-3, with 9 nucleotides matching TRBD2. The CDR3 region is CVSSKLAGAEDTQYF. The CDR3 DNA reads TGTGTCAGTAGTAAACTAGCGGGTGCAGAGGACACGCAGTATTTT. Using reference TRBV19 and TRBJ2-3 for the parts outside the CDR3, the full variable domain is DGGITQSPKYLFRKEGQNVTLSCEQNLNHDAMYWYRQDPGQGLRLIYYSQIVNDFQKGDIAEGYSVSREKKESFPLTVTSAQKNPTAFYLCVSSKLAGAEDTQYFGPGTRLTVL.